A selection of T cell receptor beta chains follows, all from one sample in a study of cytomegalovirus exposure and HLA in healthy donors. Sequenced by immunoSEQ multiplex PCR; TCRdb stores in-frame clones only, minus some. This table holds roughly 100,000 clones, about three quarters found once. Source material: PBMCs. Receptors originate from a male donor in good health and CMV-seronegative. Each CDR3 is given with its conserved first and last residue. A D gene is named only where the DNA matches it firmly. Size is omitted from some rows. Given values are once, few, many or a class for expanded clones.

>-|-|TRBJ1-1|TRBV4-3
TGCGCCAGCAGCCAAGACATGCCGGGACACCCTGTGGCTACTGAAGCTTTCTTT
CASSQDMPGHPVATEAFF
>TRBD1|-|TRBJ1-6|TRBV6-6
TGTGCCAGCAGTTACCCCGACAGGGAGTCACCCCTCCACTTT
CASSYPDRESPLHF
>-|-|TRBJ1-5|TRBV5-3
TGTGCCAGAAGCCCGGACAGTGATAGCAATCAGCCCCAGCATTTT
CARSPDSDSNQPQHF
>-|-|TRBJ1-5|TRBV9
TGTGCCAGCAGCCCGCCAGATTATAGCAATCAGCCCCAGCATTTT
CASSPPDYSNQPQHF
>TRBD2|-|TRBJ2-1|TRBV6-1
TGTGCCAGCAGTGTGTCAGCGGGGCCGCGAGAGCAGTTCTTC
CASSVSAGPREQFF
>TRBD1|-|TRBJ2-7|TRBV10-3
TGTGCCATCAGTGACCCGGGACAGAAGACCTACGAGCAGTACTTC
CAISDPGQKTYEQYF
>-|-|TRBJ1-1|TRBV4-2
TGTGCCAGCAGCCAAGACCAGGGGTACACTGAAGCTTTCTTT
CASSQDQGYTEAFF
>-|-|TRBJ2-7|TRBV7-9
TGTGCCAGCAGCTTCGCAGGTGTTTTTGGCGAGCAGTACTTC
CASSFAGVFGEQYF
>TRBD2|-|TRBJ2-1|TRBV5-1
TGCGCCAGCAGCCCCGGGACTAGCCGATACAATGAGCAATTCTTC
CASSPGTSRYNEQFF
>TRBD1|-|TRBJ2-1|TRBV10-3
TGTGCCATCAGTGAGGACAGGGGCTACAATGAGCAGTTCTTC
CAISEDRGYNEQFF
>TRBD2|-|TRBJ2-5|TRBV4-2
TGTGCCAGCAGCTTAGCGGGAGGGCCAGGAGAGACCCAGTACTTC
CASSLAGGPGETQYF
>-|-|TRBJ2-4|TRBV19
TGTGCCACCCTCTCAAGCAGGGGAACCAAAAACATTCAGTACTTC
CATLSSRGTKNIQYF
>-|few|TRBJ1-4|TRBV4-1
TGCGCCAGCAGCCAAGATAAGGTCTCGGGGTTTGAAAAACTGTTTTTT
CASSQDKVSGFEKLFF
>-|few|TRBJ2-3|TRBV6-1
TGTGCCAGCACTGGGGGAGGTCACACAGATACGCAGTATTTT
CASTGGGHTDTQYF
>-|-|TRBJ2-6|TRBV4-2
TGTGCCAGCAGCCAAGAATACTCTGGGGCCAACGTCCTGACTTTC
CASSQEYSGANVLTF
>-|-|TRBJ1-3|TRBV6-6
TGTGCCAGCATCCCCGGGGGGGTCTCCTCTGGAAACACCATATATTTT
CASIPGGVSSGNTIYF
>TRBD2|-|TRBJ2-7|TRBV9
TGTGCCAGCAGCGTAGAAGGGACTAGCCTCTACGAGCAGTACTTC
CASSVEGTSLYEQYF
>-|-|TRBJ1-4|TRBV30
TGTGCCTGGAGTCCAGTGGGGGGGAGCAATGAAAAACTGTTTTTT
CAWSPVGGSNEKLFF
>-|-|TRBJ2-5|TRBV7-3
TGTGCCAGCAGCTTATACATAGCGCCGCAAGAGACCCAGTACTTC
CASSLYIAPQETQYF